A selection of T cell receptor beta chains follows, all from one sample in a study of T cell repertoires in cytomegalovirus infection. TCRdb passed the reads through MiXCR, listing each CDR3 protein once. The sample holds around 540,000 distinct CDR3 sequences; around 30% are singletons and the top ten take about a sixth. These receptors have no known antigen. This specimen was cultured PBMCs, taken from culture after CMV antigen stimulation. The receptors derive from a human donor in good health (CMV status not recorded). Some clones in this sample may be carry-over from other donors' samples. Each CDR3 is given without its conserved first and last residue. The order of the fields is V gene, CDR3 length, J gene, D gene, CDR3 protein. A D gene is named only where the DNA matches it firmly.

TRBV5-6	12	TRBJ1-3	-	ASSLRDPLNTIY
TRBV11-2	14	TRBJ2-1	-	ASSRGQGGGYNEQF
TRBV7-9	14	TRBJ2-2	-	ASSPGTFANTGELF
TRBV19	14	TRBJ1-1	-	ASKSWTLTLNTEAF
TRBV7-2	15	TRBJ1-4	-	ASSRRTASQGSEKLF
TRBV9	15	TRBJ2-1	TRBD1	ASSVSQTGGGYNEQF
TRBV6-2/TRBV6-3	11	TRBJ1-1	-	ASSYRSRPEAF
TRBV6-1	13	TRBJ1-5	TRBD1	ASTGGDSSLQPQH
TRBV10-3	9	TRBJ2-1	-	AISSINEQF
TRBV14	11	TRBJ2-7	-	ASSAGTGLEQY
TRBV19	18	TRBJ1-4	-	ASSSLKATGYFATNEKLF
TRBV6-5	14	TRBJ2-7	TRBD2	ASSYGWVAGSYEQY
TRBV19	14	TRBJ1-4	TRBD1	ASSISKDRGREKLF
TRBV9	14	TRBJ2-1	TRBD2	ASSDPPSGRSGEQF
TRBV7-6	14	TRBJ2-1	TRBD2	ASSGDRGSSYNEQF
TRBV19	13	TRBJ1-1	-	ASSTKEGVNTEAF
TRBV28	10	TRBJ2-6	-	ATLSGANVLT
TRBV7-8	11	TRBJ1-6	-	ASSLEQSSPLH
TRBV29-1	13	TRBJ2-5	-	SVDTPQGWGETQY
TRBV28	16	TRBJ2-7	TRBD2	ASSLPGLGREGNYEQY
TRBV6-2/TRBV6-3	12	TRBJ2-3	-	ASSRGMLTDTQY
TRBV29-1	12	TRBJ2-2	TRBD2	SVVGGRADGELF